This T cell receptor beta chain is from a study of blood T cell repertoires in COVID-19. The germline V gene encodes CDR1 LGHNA and CDR2 YNFKEQ. V dropped 0 bases and J dropped 5 bases, with 16 bases sitting between them. CDR3 length equals 17 residues. In the authors' methods: By means of reference gene primer amplification, nucleated cell counts were estimated. Libraries were prepared by immunoSEQ multiplex PCR; TCRdb keeps only in-frame clonotypes and omits some of them. V and J calls and clone size are as listed in that table; D and trimming were resolved from the DNA. The repertoire holds about 100,000 clones, almost 80% seen once, with approximately 30% in the top ten.

Sequenced input: peripheral blood. This chain connects TRBV4-2 to TRBJ1-4; tentatively, D is TRBD1 (6 bases). The sequence came from a man aged 65 to 85 with active or convalescent COVID-19. CDR3 DNA sequence: TGTGCCAGCAGCCAAGAAGGGGGTGGGCAGAGAAATGAAAAACTGTTTTTT. Its protein is CASSQEGGGQRNEKLFF.